This T cell receptor (beta chain) is drawn from a study of CD8+CD57+ T cells in acquired aplastic anemia (dated by TCRdb to 2017 to 2018). For the study in its entirety: Extracted DNA from sorted CD4+ and CD8+ cells averaged 3.2 ug, ranging from roughly 0.19 to 27.4 ug. An average of roughly 10 million reads for CD4+ cells and approximately 11 million reads for CD8+ cells was obtained from healthy donor samples. What the study reported, not specific to this receptor: Approximately 27 CD8+ CDR3 sequences were found in both patients and controls but appeared to be highly expressed in patients and within the immunodominant clones of the patients. Patients and healthy controls showed no significant difference in CD8+ Simpson's diversity (P=0.060).

In this study, sorted CD4+ and CD8+ T cells from the blood of healthy subjects and of severe aplastic anemia patients had their TCR repertoires deep-sequenced. Ficoll-Paque density gradient centrifugation was used to isolate peripheral blood mononuclear cells. CD4+ and CD8+ T cells were sorted by FACS or magnetic beads before DNA extraction. CDR1 and CDR2, per the germline V gene, are SGDLS and YYNGEE. Relative to germline, V is missing 4 bases and J is missing 11 bases, with 17 bases of the junction outside any gene match. The CDR3, cysteine through phenylalanine, is 16 amino acids long. The entry retains the CDR3 DNA only, 48 bases that are in frame from base 1. Details on this clonotype: Its antigen has not been determined. Qualities for individual bases were not recorded, and no much larger clone is one base off.

Profiling of TCR beta VDJ combinations and CDR3 sequences used genomic DNA as the template. An Illumina HiSeq 2000 was the platform used for TCR repertoire sequencing. Per the source publication's procedure: Repertoires were assessed using TRBV/TRBJ rearrangement plots, CDR3 size and DJ length profiles, and Simpson's diversity index. The most abundant DNA sequence in the deep sequencing data was taken as the immunodominant clone. CDR3 amino acid sequences were checked for sharing across subjects and were also compared against the VDJdb database and published repertoires. TCRdb reworked the public reads: Q25 trimming with fastp, MiXCR clone assembly, productive beta chains retained. Rows matching on CDR3 protein sequence are summarized as one entry with the most common DNA and genes. These V and J calls originate from TCRdb's pipeline instead of the authors' own analysis. A total of hundreds of thousands of distinct CDR3 sequences appear in this sample, around 68% of them only once. 4% of the sample comes from the top ten.

The rearranged segments are TRBV9 and TRBJ1-3, with 8 bases aligning to TRBD1. The clonotype comes from a human donor in good health, serving as a control. The sample taken for sequencing was sorted CD4+, CD8+, or CD8+CD57+ T cells (not recorded which) from PBMCs. The CDR3 protein sequence reads: CASSPGTGQAGPAIYF. The DNA sequence is given as TGTGCCAGCAGCCCAGGGACGGGACAGGCGGGTCCTGCCATATATTTT. The full variable domain, completed from the reference TRBV9 and TRBJ1-3 proteins outside the CDR3, reads DSGVTQTPKHLITATGQRVTLRCSPRSGDLSVYWYQQSLDQGLQFLIQYYNGEERAKGNILERFSAQQFPDLHSELNLSSLELGDSALYFCASSPGTGQAGPAIYFGEGSWLTVV.